The rows below give T cell receptor beta chains drawn from one sample of a study of CD8 T cells in Susac syndrome. From the immunoSEQ multiplex PCR reads, TCRdb called clonotypes with MiXCR, one entry per CDR3 protein. This table holds about 120,000 distinct CDR3 sequences, nearly 95% found once. The source material was CD4+ T cells from PBMCs. The receptors were gathered from a human donor in good health. Both conserved end residues are part of each CDR3. A D gene is named only where the DNA matches it firmly. Clone sizes are given selectively: once, few, many, or a class where the clone is expanded.

>TRBD1|TRBV20-1|.|TRBJ2-7
CSASSRDRAYF
TGCAGTGCTTCGTCCCGGGACAGGGCTTACTTC
>.|TRBV30|.|TRBJ1-5
CAWSAKGLYQPQHF
TGTGCCTGGAGTGCAAAAGGGCTGTATCAGCCCCAGCATTTT
>TRBD2|TRBV6-2/TRBV6-3|.|TRBJ2-7
CASKGERDHSYEQYF
TGTGCCAGCAAAGGGGAGCGGGATCATTCCTACGAGCAGTACTTC
>.|TRBV29-1|.|TRBJ1-2
CSVGVYGGLRGYTF
TGCAGCGTTGGGGTATATGGCGGCCTTAGGGGCTACACCTTC
>.|TRBV29-1|.|TRBJ1-3
CSVGMGSLSSGNTIYF
TGCAGCGTTGGAATGGGCAGTTTGAGCTCTGGAAACACCATATATTTT
>.|TRBV14|.|TRBJ2-7
CASSQWRTEVYEQYF
TGTGCCAGCAGCCAGTGGCGGACAGAAGTCTACGAGCAGTACTTC
>.|TRBV19|.|TRBJ1-5
CASSRGGAFINQPQHF
TGTGCCAGTAGTCGAGGGGGGGCTTTCATCAATCAGCCCCAGCATTTT
>.|TRBV29-1|.|TRBJ1-1
CSAEGPGTRNTEAFF
TGCAGCGCTGAAGGTCCCGGGACACGGAACACTGAAGCTTTCTTT
>TRBD1|TRBV20-1|.|TRBJ1-2
CSARIQGPGGYTF
TGCAGTGCTAGAATACAGGGGCCGGGCGGCTACACCTTC
>.|TRBV30|.|TRBJ1-4
CAWSVMGVPNEKLFF
TGTGCCTGGAGTGTAATGGGGGTACCTAATGAAAAACTGTTTTTT
>TRBD1|TRBV29-1|.|TRBJ2-2
CSVLTGGTHTGELFF
TGCAGCGTCCTGACAGGGGGTACCCACACCGGGGAGCTGTTTTTT
>.|TRBV7-9|once|TRBJ1-1
CASSSIGSNTEAFF
TGTGCCAGCAGCTCGATCGGATCGAACACTGAAGCTTTCTTT
>TRBD1|TRBV6-5|.|TRBJ2-7
CASSYSGTESYEQYF
TGTGCCAGCAGTTATTCCGGGACAGAATCCTACGAGCAGTACTTC
>.|TRBV7-2|.|TRBJ1-2
CASSERGGAAGGYTF
TGTGCCAGCAGCGAGCGGGGGGGGGCAGCCGGGGGCTACACCTTC
>TRBD2|TRBV3-1|.|TRBJ2-3
CASSQEGLAGTDTQYF
TGTGCCAGCAGCCAAGAGGGACTAGCGGGGACAGATACGCAGTATTTT
>.|TRBV3-1|.|TRBJ1-5
CASSHAGSNQPQHF
TGTGCCAGCAGCCATGCAGGGAGCAATCAGCCCCAGCATTTT
>TRBD1|TRBV11-3|.|TRBJ2-7
CASSLAAGGEREQYF
TGTGCCAGCAGCTTAGCCGCAGGGGGTGAACGCGAGCAGTACTTC
>TRBD2|TRBV9|.|TRBJ2-2
CASSVVSLAGNTGELFF
TGTGCCAGCAGCGTAGTGTCTCTAGCGGGGAACACCGGGGAGCTGTTTTTT
>TRBD1|TRBV7-2|once|TRBJ2-7
CASSSRTGANRDYEQYF
TGTGCCAGCAGCTCCAGGACAGGGGCCAACCGGGACTACGAGCAGTACTTC
>.|TRBV13|.|TRBJ1-6
CASSSDRDYNSPLHF
TGTGCCAGCAGCTCTGACCGGGATTATAATTCACCCCTCCACTTT
>.|TRBV19|.|TRBJ1-2
CASSLPTAIYGYTF
TGTGCCAGTAGTCTTCCGACAGCAATCTATGGCTACACCTTC
>.|TRBV7-9|.|TRBJ1-1
CASTSDRNTEAFF
TGTGCCAGCACCTCCGATAGGAACACTGAAGCTTTCTTT
>.|TRBV5-1|.|TRBJ2-2
CASTARQTTGELFF
TGCGCCAGCACCGCCAGACAGACCACCGGGGAGCTGTTTTTT
>.|TRBV29-1|.|TRBJ1-5
CSAQENSNQPQHF
TGCAGCGCCCAAGAGAATAGCAATCAGCCCCAGCATTTT
>.|TRBV5-1|.|TRBJ2-2
CASSSRTALGTGELFF
TGCGCCAGCAGCTCCCGGACAGCGCTGGGCACCGGGGAGCTGTTTTTT
>TRBD1|TRBV7-9|.|TRBJ2-7
CASSDRVDEQYF
TGTGCCAGCAGCGACAGGGTCGACGAGCAGTACTTC
>TRBD1|TRBV2|.|TRBJ2-1
CASSARDRDYNEQFF
TGTGCCAGCAGCGCCCGGGACAGGGACTACAATGAGCAGTTCTTC
>.|TRBV29-1|.|TRBJ1-1
CSVDALSGPEAFF
TGCAGCGTTGATGCCCTAAGTGGCCCTGAAGCTTTCTTT
>TRBD1|TRBV6-2/TRBV6-3|.|TRBJ2-7
CASSRAPDRAYEQYF
TGTGCCAGCAGTCGAGCCCCGGACAGGGCCTACGAGCAGTACTTC
>.|TRBV19|once|TRBJ1-5
CASSAITGNQPQHF
TGTGCCAGTAGTGCAATTACAGGGAATCAGCCCCAGCATTTT
>TRBD1|TRBV5-1|.|TRBJ2-7
CASSLAMGQGSYEQYF
TGCGCCAGCAGCTTGGCGATGGGACAGGGGTCCTACGAGCAGTACTTC
>.|TRBV5-1|.|TRBJ2-1
CASSLQGDEQFF
TGCGCCAGCAGCTTACAGGGAGATGAGCAGTTCTTC